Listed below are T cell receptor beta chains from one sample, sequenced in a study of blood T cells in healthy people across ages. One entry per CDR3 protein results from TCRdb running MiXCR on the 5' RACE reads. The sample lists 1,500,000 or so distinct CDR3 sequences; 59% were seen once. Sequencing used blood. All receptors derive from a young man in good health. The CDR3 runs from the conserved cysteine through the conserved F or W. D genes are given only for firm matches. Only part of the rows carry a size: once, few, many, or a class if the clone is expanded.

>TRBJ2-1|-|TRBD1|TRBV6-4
CASTTDRGGEQFF
TGTGCCAGCACTACGGACAGGGGAGGTGAGCAGTTCTTC
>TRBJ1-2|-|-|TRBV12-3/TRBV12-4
CASSTTTTNYGYTF
TGTGCCAGCAGTACCACGACAACCAACTATGGCTACACCTTC
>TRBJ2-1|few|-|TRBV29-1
CSVGDPSSYNEQFF
TGCAGCGTTGGGGACCCAAGCTCCTACAATGAGCAGTTCTTC
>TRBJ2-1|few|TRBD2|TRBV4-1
CASSQTSGPSNEQFF
TGCGCCAGCAGCCAGACTAGCGGGCCAAGCAATGAGCAGTTCTTC
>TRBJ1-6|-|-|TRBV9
CASSVGTHHRDTLHF
TGTGCCAGCAGCGTAGGGACGCACCATAGGGATACCCTCCACTTT
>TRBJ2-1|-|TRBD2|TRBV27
CASSYLAGAHEQFF
TGTGCCAGCAGTTACCTAGCGGGAGCTCATGAGCAGTTCTTC
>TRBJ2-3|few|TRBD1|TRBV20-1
CSAHEGADTDTQYF
TGCAGTGCCCACGAGGGGGCGGACACAGATACGCAGTATTTT
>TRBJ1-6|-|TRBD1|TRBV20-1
CSAHGTGTSPLHF
TGCAGTGCCCATGGGACAGGGACCTCACCCCTCCACTTT
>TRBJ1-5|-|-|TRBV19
CASSPSRVGQPQHF
TGTGCCAGTAGCCCCAGCAGGGTAGGACAGCCCCAGCATTTT
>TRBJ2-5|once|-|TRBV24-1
CATSDPKETQYF
TGTGCCACCAGTGACCCAAAAGAGACCCAGTACTTC
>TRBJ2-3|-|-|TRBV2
CASTSAGDTQYF
TGTGCCAGCACCTCCGCTGGCGATACGCAGTATTTT
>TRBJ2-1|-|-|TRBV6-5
CSSSYSTTADEQFF
TGTTCCAGCAGTTACTCCACCACCGCAGATGAGCAGTTCTTC
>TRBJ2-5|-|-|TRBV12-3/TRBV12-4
CASSTGLIAETQYF
TGTGCCAGCAGCACCGGGCTGATTGCAGAGACCCAGTACTTC
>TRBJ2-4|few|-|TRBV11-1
CASSQGQGLAKNIQYF
TGTGCCAGCAGCCAAGGCCAGGGTTTGGCCAAAAACATTCAGTACTTC
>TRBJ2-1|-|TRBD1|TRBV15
CATMRSGQVYNEQFF
TGTGCCACCATGAGGTCGGGACAGGTCTACAATGAGCAGTTCTTC
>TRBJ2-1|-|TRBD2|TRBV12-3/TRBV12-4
CASTPGLARREQFF
TGTGCCAGCACCCCGGGACTAGCGCGCCGGGAGCAGTTCTTC
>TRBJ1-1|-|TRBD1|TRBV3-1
CASNNWGRGRGNTEAFF
TGTGCCAGCAATAACTGGGGCAGGGGGCGCGGGAACACTGAAGCTTTCTTT
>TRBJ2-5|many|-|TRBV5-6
CASSLRPAIPKETQYF
TGTGCCAGCAGCTTGAGGCCAGCAATTCCGAAAGAGACCCAGTACTTC
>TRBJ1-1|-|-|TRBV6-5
CASSYPRTDGYTEAFF
TGTGCCAGCAGTTACCCGAGGACAGATGGGTACACTGAAGCTTTCTTT
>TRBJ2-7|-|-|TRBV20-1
CSPYRYEQYF
TGCAGCCCTTACCGCTACGAGCAGTACTTC
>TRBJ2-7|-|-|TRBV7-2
CASKWDPGSYEQYF
TGTGCCAGCAAATGGGACCCGGGGTCCTACGAGCAGTACTTC
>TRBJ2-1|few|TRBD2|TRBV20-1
CSAPTGGSSHEQFF
TGCAGTGCTCCAACAGGCGGGAGTTCCCATGAGCAGTTCTTC
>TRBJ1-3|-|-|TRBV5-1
CASTATGSGNTIYF
TGCGCCAGCACTGCAACAGGGTCTGGAAACACCATATATTTT
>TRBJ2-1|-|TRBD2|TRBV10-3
CVIRPGLADNEQFF
TGTGTCATCAGGCCGGGACTAGCGGATAATGAGCAGTTCTTC
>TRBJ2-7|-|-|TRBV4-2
CASSQSRTATYEQYF
TGTGCCAGCAGCCAATCGAGGACCGCAACTTACGAGCAGTACTTC
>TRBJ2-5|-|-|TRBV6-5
CASSTRSQETQYF
TGTGCCAGCAGTACCCGTAGTCAAGAGACCCAGTACTTC
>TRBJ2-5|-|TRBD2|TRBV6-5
CASSPGTSGGETQYF
TGTGCCAGCAGCCCCGGGACTAGCGGGGGAGAGACCCAGTACTTC
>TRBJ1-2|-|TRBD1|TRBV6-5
CASSLTGFHGYTF
TGTGCCAGCAGCCTGACAGGGTTCCATGGCTACACCTTC
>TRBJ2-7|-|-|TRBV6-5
CASSYHDRPPHEQYF
TGTGCCAGCAGTTACCACGACAGGCCCCCCCACGAGCAGTACTTC
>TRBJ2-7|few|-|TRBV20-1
CSASISGPAGEQYF
TGCAGTGCTAGTATCTCGGGGCCAGCCGGCGAGCAGTACTTC
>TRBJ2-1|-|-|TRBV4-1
CASSLEGSGNNEQFF
TGCGCCAGCAGTCTCGAGGGTTCCGGAAACAATGAGCAGTTCTTC
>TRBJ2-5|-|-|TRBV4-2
CASSQRTASNEQYF
TGTGCCAGCAGCCAACGGACAGCCTCCAATGAGCAGTACTTC
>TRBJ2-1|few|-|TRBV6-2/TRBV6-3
CASRTDSYDEQFF
TGTGCCAGCAGGACCGACAGTTACGATGAGCAGTTCTTC
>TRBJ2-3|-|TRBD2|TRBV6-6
CASRDLAGTSTDTQYF
TGTGCCAGCAGGGATCTAGCGGGGACAAGCACAGATACGCAGTATTTT
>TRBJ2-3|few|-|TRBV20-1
CSARSSSARTSTDTQYF
TGCAGTGCTAGATCCTCTAGCGCCCGCACCTCCACAGATACGCAGTATTTT
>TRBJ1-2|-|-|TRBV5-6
CASSPPVDTPDHGYTF
TGTGCCAGCAGTCCGCCCGTGGATACTCCCGATCATGGCTACACCTTC
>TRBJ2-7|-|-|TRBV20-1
CSADWAGENNEQYF
TGCAGTGCTGATTGGGCAGGGGAGAATAACGAGCAGTACTTC
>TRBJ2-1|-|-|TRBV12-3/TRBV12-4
CASSLIHTNSYNEQFF
TGTGCCAGCAGTTTAATTCACACCAACTCCTACAATGAGCAGTTCTTC
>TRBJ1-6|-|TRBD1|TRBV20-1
CSAEGAVVSGYNSPLHF
TGCAGTGCTGAGGGGGCCGTAGTCAGCGGGTATAATTCACCCCTCCACTTT
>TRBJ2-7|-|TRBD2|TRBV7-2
CASRYQRGGGYEQYF
TGTGCCAGCAGATACCAGCGGGGGGGTGGCTACGAGCAGTACTTC